The source of this TCR beta chain is a study of sequential checkpoint blockade in melanoma. The treatment: randomized to nivolumab then ipilimumab (arm A) or the reverse (arm B). DNA-damaging chemotherapy had not been given to any patient beforehand. The assay was immunoSEQ multiplex PCR, and TCRdb's table has in-frame clones only and misses some. Among over 9,000 clones, about three quarters were seen once, and the ten largest hold roughly 20%. Trimming took 0 bases from V and 4 from J; bases not matched to a gene: 4. CDR3 length: 15 amino acids. CDR1 and CDR2 (germline): LNHNV, YYDKDF (reference sequence). This clone appeared a single time.

The chain joins TRBV15 to TRBJ2-7; TRBD2 matches 9 bases. The sequencing used CD8+ T cells sorted from blood (inferred from file names), collected from a patient given nivolumab and ipilimumab in sequence. This TCR was sampled from a human donor with melanoma. The CDR3 bases are TGTGCCACCAGCAGAGAGGGCGGGAGGGTATACGAGCAGTACTTC. Its translation: CATSREGGRVYEQYF.